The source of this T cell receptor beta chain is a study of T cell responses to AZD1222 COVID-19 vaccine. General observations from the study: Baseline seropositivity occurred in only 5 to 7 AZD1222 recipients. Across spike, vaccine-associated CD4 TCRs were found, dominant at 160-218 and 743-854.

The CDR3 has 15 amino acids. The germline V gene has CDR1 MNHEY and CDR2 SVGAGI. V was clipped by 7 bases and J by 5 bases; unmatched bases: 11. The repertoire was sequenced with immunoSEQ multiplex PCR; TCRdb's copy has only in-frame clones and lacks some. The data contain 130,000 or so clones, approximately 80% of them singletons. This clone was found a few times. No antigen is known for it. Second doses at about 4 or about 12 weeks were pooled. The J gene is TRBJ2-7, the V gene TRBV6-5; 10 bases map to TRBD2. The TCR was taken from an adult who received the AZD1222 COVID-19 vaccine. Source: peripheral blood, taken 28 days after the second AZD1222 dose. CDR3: CASISLSGGPDEQYF. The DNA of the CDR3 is TGTGCCAGCATCTCACTTAGCGGGGGGCCCGACGAGCAGTACTTC.